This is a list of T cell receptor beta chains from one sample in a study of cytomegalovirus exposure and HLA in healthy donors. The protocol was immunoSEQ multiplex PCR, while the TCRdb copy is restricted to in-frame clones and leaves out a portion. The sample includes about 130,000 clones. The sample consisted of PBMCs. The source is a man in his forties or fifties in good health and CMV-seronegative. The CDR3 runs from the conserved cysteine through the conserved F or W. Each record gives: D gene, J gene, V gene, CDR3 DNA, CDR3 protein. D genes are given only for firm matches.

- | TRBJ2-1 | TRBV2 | TGTGCCAGCAGTTCACAGGGCTACAATGAGCAGTTCTTC | CASSSQGYNEQFF
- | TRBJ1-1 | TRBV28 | TGTGCCAGCAGTTTATCCGGGTCAACCATGAACACTGAAGCTTTCTTT | CASSLSGSTMNTEAFF
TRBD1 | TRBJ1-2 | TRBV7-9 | TGTGCCAGCAGCTTAGAGTGGACAGGGCTTGGCTACACCTTC | CASSLEWTGLGYTF
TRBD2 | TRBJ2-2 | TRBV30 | TGTGCCTGGAGTGGGACTAGCGCCGGGGAGCTGTTTTTT | CAWSGTSAGELFF
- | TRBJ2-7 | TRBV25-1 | TGTGCCAGCAGTGAATATATCGGGACAATTAGCTACGAGCAGTACTTC | CASSEYIGTISYEQYF
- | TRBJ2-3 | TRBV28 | TGTGCCAGCAGTTCAAATAGCCCAGCGGGTACAGATACGCAGTATTTT | CASSSNSPAGTDTQYF
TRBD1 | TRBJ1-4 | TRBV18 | TGTGCCAGCTCACCACCGGGACAGGATGAAAAACTGTTTTTT | CASSPPGQDEKLFF
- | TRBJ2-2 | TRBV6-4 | TGTGCCAGCAGTGACTCGACAGACACCGGGGAGCTGTTTTTT | CASSDSTDTGELFF
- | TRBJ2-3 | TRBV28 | TGTGCCAGCAGTCCTTTGCTGGGAGCAGATACGCAGTATTTT | CASSPLLGADTQYF
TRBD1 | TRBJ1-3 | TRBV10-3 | TGTGCCATCAGTGAGTCGCGACAGGGGCCGCGCTCTGGAAACACCATATATTTT | CAISESRQGPRSGNTIYF
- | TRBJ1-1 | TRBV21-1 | TGTGCCAGCAGCAATAACGAGGGCACTGAAGCTTTCTTT | CASSNNEGTEAFF
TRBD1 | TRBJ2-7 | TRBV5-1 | TGCGCCAGCAGCTCATACCCCGGCGGACAGGGTTACGAGCAGTACTTC | CASSSYPGGQGYEQYF
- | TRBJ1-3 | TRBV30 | TGTGCCTGGAGACCTTGGGAGAGCTCTGGAAACACCATATATTTT | CAWRPWESSGNTIYF
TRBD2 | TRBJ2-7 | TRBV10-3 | TGTGCCATCACCCCCGGGCGACTAGCGGGAGACCCTCTCTCCGAGCAGTACTTC | CAITPGRLAGDPLSEQYF